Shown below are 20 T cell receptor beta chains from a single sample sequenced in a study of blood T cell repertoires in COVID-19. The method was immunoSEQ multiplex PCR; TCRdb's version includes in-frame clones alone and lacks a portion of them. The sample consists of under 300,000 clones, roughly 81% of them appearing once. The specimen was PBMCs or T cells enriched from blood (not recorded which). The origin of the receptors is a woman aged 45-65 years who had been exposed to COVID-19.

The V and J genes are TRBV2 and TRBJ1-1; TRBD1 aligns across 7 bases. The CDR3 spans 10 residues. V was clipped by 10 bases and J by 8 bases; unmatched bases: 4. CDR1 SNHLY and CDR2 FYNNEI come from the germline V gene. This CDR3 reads CATRTGEAFF. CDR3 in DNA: TGTGCCACCCGGACAGGAGAAGCTTTCTTT.

For the CDR3, the DNA is TGTGCCAGCACCGTGAGGAGAAACGACCCCCTACGGGGTCTCTATGGCTACACCTTC. Protein sequence: CASTVRRNDPLRGLYGYTF. The J gene is TRBJ1-2, the V gene TRBV5-6, with D hard to call. CDR1 and CDR2 (germline): SGHDT, YYEEEE. Between the trimmed V and J ends, which lost 6 bases and 4 bases, there was a span of 31 bases. The CDR3 loop spans 19 amino acids.

The CDR3 nucleotides read TGTGCCAGCAGCTTTTCGACAGGGGGCGCAAATAGTTACAATGAGCAGTTCTTC. This translates into CASSFSTGGANSYNEQFF. The V and J genes are TRBV7-9 and TRBJ2-1; TRBD1 aligns across 10 bases. From germline, CDR1 is SEHNR and CDR2 FQNEAQ (reference sequence). The CDR3 is made up of 18 amino acids. The V segment lost 3 bases and the J segment 4 bases; nucleotides outside the gene matches: 12.

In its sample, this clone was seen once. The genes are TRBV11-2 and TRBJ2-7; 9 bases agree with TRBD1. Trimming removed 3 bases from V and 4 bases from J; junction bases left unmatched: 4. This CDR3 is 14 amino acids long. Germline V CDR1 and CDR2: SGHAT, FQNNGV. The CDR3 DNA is TGTGCCAGCAGCTTGGAGGACAGGGGATACGAGCAGTACTTC. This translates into CASSLEDRGYEQYF.

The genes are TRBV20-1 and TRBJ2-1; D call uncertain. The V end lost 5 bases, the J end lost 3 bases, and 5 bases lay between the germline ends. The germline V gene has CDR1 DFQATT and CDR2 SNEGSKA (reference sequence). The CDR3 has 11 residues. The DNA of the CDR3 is TGCAGTGCTCACATCTACAATGAGCAGTTCTTC. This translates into CSAHIYNEQFF.

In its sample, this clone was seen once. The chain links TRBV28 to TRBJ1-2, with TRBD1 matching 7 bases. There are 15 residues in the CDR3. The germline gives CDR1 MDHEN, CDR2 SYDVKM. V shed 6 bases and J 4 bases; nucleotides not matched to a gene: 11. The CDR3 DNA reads TGTGCCAGCAGAAACCAGGGGGGCTCCGCCTATGGCTACACCTTC. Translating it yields CASRNQGGSAYGYTF.

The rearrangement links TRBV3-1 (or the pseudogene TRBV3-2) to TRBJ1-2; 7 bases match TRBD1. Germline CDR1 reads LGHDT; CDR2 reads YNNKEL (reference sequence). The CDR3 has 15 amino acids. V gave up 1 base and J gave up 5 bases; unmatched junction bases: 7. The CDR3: CASSQGLGQMYGYTF. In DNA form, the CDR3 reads TGTGCCAGCAGCCAAGGATTGGGACAGATGTATGGCTACACCTTC.

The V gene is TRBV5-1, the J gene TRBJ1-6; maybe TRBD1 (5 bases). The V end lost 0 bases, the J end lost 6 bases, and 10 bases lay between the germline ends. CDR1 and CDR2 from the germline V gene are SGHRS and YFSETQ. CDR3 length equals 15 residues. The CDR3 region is CASSLDGGGNSPLHF. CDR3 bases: TGCGCCAGCAGCTTGGACGGGGGAGGTAATTCACCCCTCCACTTT.

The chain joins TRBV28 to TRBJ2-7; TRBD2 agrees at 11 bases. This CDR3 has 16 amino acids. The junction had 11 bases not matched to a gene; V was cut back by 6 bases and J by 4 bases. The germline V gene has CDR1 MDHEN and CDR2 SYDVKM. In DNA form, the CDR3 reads TGTGCCAGCAGCCCGGGGGTAGCGGGGGGGCAATACGAGCAGTACTTC. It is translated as CASSPGVAGGQYEQYF.

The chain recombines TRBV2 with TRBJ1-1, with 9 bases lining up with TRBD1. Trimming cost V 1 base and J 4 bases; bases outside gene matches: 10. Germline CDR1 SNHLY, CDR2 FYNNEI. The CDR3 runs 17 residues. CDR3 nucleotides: TGTGCCAGCAGTGAAGAAGAAGGGACAGGGCGAATCACTGAAGCTTTCTTT. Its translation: CASSEEEGTGRITEAFF.

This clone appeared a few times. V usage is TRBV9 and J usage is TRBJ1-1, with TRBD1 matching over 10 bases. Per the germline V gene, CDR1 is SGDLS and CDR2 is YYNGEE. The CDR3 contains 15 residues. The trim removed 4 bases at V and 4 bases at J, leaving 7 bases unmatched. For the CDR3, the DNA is TGTGCCAGCAGCCCTCCCGGGACAGGGGCCACTGAAGCTTTCTTT. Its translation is CASSPPGTGATEAFF.

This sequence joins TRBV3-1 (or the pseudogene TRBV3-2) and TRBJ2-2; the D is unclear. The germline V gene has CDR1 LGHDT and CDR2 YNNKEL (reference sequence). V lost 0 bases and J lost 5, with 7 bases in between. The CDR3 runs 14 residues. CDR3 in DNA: TGTGCCAGCAGCCAAGAGCCACGGACCGGGGAGCTGTTTTTT. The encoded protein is CASSQEPRTGELFF.

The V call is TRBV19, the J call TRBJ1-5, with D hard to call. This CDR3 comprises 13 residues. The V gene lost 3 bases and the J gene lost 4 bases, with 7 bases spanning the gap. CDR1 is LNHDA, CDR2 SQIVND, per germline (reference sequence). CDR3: CASSIGGNQPQHF. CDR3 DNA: TGTGCCAGTAGTATCGGAGGGAATCAGCCCCAGCATTTT.

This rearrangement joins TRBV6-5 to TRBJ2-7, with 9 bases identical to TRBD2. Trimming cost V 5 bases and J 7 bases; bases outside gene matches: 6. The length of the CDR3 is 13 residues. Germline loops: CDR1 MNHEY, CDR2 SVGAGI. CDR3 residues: CASSLAGGREQYF. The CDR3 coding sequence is TGTGCCAGCAGTCTTGCGGGGGGGCGAGAGCAGTACTTC.

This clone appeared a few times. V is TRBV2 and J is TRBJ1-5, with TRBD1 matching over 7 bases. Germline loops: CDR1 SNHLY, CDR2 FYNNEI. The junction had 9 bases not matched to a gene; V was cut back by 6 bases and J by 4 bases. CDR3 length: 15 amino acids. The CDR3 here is CASSAGDRPNQPQHF. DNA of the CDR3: TGTGCCAGCAGCGCTGGGGACAGACCAAATCAGCCCCAGCATTTT. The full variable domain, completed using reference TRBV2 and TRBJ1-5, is EPEVTQTPSHQVTQMGQEVILRCVPISNHLYFYWYRQILGQKVEFLVSFYNNEISEKSEIFDDQFSVERPDGSNFTLKIRSTKLEDSAMYFCASSAGDRPNQPQHFGDGTRLSIL.

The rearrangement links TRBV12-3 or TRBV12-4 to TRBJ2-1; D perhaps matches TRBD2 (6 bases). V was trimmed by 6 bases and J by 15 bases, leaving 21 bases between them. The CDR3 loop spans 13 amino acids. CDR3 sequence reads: CASSPGLTGTPFF. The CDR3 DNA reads TGTGCCAGCAGCCCGGGACTCACCGGGACCCCGTTCTTC.

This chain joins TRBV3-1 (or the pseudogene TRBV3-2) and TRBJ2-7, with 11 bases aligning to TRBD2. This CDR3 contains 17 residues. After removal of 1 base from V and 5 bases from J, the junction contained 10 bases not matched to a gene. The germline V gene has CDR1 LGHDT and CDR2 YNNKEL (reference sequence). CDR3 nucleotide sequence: TGTGCCAGCAGCCAAGGGGTAGCGGGGGGGCCTGGCCACGAGCAGTACTTC. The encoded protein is CASSQGVAGGPGHEQYF.

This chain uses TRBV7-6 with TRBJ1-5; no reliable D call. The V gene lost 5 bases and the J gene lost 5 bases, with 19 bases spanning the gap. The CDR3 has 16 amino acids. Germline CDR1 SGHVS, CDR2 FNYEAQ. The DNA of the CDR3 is TGTGCCAGCAGCGCGGGCCTCCGCGGTGGGTATCAGCCCCAGCATTTT. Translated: CASSAGLRGGYQPQHF.

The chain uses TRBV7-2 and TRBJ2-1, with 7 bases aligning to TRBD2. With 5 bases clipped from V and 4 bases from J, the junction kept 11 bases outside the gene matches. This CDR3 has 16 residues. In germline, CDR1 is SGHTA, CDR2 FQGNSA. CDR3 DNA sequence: TGTGCCAGCAGCCCGCTTGGAGCGGGGAATTACAATGAGCAGTTCTTC. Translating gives CASSPLGAGNYNEQFF.

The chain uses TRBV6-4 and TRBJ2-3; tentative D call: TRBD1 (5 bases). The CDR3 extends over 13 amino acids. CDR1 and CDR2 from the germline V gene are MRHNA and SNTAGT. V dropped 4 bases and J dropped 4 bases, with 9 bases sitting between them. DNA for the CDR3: TGTGCCAGCAGTGTTCAGGGTCCAGATACGCAGTATTTT. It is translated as CASSVQGPDTQYF.